This T cell receptor (beta chain) was captured by sequencing in a study of response to subunit inactivated influenza vaccine. General study results and limits: Authors proposed each seasonal influenza vaccination draws in few new T cells.

This clonotype appeared many times. What it binds is not known. TCRdb called the RT-PCR reads again in MiXCR, with one record for every CDR3 protein. The sample holds 450,000 to 600,000 distinct CDR3 sequences, around 8% seen once. Sequences were derived from PBMCs from blood, sampled about 24 months after vaccination. The source is a man between 50 and 75 years old who received an inactivated influenza vaccine.

The CDR3 DNA follows: TGTGCCAGCAGTTACGGCGGGGACACTGAAGCTTTCTTT. Translated, it gives CASSYGGDTEAFF. V gene TRBV6-5 combines with J gene TRBJ1-1; D remains unclear. Germline CDR1 reads MNHEY; CDR2 reads SVGAGI. CDR3 length: 13 residues. The germline V and J ends were trimmed by 2 bases and 3 bases, with 7 bases remaining between them.